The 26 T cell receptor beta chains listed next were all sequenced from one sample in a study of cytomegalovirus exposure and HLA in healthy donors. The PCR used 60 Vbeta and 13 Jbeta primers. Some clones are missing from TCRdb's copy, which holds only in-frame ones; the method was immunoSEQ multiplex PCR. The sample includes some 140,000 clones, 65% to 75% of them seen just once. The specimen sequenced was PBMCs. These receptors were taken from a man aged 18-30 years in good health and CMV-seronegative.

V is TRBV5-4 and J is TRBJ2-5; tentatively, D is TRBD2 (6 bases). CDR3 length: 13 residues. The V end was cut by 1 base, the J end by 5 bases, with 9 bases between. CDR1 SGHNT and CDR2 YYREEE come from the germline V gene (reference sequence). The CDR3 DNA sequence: TGTGCCAGCAGCTTGAGAGGAGGGGAGACCCAGTACTTC. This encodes CASSLRGGETQYF.

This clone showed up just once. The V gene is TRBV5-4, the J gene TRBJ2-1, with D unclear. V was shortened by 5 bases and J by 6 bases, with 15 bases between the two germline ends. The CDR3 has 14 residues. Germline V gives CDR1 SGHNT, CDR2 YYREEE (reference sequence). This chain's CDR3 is CASRRDNGLNEQFF. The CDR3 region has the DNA TGTGCCAGCAGGCGAGACAATGGGCTCAATGAGCAGTTCTTC.

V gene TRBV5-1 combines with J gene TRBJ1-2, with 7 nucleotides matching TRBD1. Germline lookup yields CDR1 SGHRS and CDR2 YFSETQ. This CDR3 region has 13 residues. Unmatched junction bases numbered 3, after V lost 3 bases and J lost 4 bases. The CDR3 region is CASSWDSSYGYTF. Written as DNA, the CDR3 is TGCGCCAGCAGCTGGGACAGCAGCTATGGCTACACCTTC. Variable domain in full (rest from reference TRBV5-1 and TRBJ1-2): KAGVTQTPRYLIKTRGQQVTLSCSPISGHRSVSWYQQTPGQGLQFLFEYFSETQRNKGNFPGRFSGRQFSNSRSEMNVSTLELGDSALYLCASSWDSSYGYTFGSGTRLTVV.

As DNA, the CDR3 is TGTGCCAGCAGCTTAACAGCCTCCTACGAGCAGTACTTC. Its translation: CASSLTASYEQYF. The chain combines TRBV11-3 with TRBJ2-7; D ambiguous. The germline V gene has CDR1 SGHNT and CDR2 YENEEA. Trimming pared 2 bases from V and 0 bases from J, leaving 5 bases between. The CDR3 is 13 residues long.

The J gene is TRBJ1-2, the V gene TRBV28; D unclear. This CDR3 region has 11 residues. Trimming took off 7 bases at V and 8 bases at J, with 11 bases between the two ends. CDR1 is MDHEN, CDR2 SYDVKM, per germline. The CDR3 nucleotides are TGTGCCAGCACTCTGGGAGGGGGCTACACCTTC. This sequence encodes CASTLGGGYTF.

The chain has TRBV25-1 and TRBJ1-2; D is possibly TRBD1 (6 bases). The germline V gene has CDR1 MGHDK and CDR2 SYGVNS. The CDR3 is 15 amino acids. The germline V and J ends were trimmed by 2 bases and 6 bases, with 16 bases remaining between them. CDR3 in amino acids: CASSELTGWRNGYTF. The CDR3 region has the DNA TGTGCCAGCAGTGAACTAACAGGGTGGAGGAATGGCTACACCTTC.

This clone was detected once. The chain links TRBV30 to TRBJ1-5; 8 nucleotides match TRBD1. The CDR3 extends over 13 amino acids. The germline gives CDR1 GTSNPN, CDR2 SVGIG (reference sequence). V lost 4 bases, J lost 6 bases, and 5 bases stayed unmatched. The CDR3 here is CAWTSGGPQPQHF. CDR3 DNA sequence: TGTGCCTGGACATCAGGGGGCCCTCAGCCCCAGCATTTT.

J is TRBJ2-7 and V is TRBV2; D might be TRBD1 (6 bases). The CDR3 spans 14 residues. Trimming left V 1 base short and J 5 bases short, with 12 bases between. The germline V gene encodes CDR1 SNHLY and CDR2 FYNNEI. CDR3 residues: CASSEGGLRNEQYV. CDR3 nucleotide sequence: TGTGCCAGCAGTGAAGGGGGGCTCCGGAACGAGCAGTACGTC.

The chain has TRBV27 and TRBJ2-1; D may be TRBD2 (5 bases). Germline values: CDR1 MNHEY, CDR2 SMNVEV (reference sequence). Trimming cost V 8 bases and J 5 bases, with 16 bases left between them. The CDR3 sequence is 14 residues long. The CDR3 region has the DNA TGTGCCAGCGCTTCCAGGCTAGCCAACAATGAGCAGTTCTTC. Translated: CASASRLANNEQFF.

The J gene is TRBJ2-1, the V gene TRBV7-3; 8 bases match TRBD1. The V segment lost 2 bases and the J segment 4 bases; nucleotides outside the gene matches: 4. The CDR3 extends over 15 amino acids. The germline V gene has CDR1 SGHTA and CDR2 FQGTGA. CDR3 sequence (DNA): TGTGCCAGCAGCTTAGAAGGACAGGGATACAATGAGCAGTTCTTC. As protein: CASSLEGQGYNEQFF.

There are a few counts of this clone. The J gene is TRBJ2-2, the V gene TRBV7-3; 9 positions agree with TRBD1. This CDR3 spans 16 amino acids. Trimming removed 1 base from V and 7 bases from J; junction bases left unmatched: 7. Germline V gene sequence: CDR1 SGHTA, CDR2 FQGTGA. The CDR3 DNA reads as TGTGCCAGCAGCTTAAGGGACAGGGAATCGGGCGGGGAGCTGTTTTTT. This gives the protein CASSLRDRESGGELFF.

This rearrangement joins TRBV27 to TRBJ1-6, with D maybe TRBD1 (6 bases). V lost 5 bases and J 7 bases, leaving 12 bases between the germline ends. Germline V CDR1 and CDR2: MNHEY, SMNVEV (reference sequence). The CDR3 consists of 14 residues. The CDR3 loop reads CASSPGTSNSPLHF. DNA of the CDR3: TGTGCCAGCAGTCCCGGGACAAGCAATTCACCCCTCCACTTT.

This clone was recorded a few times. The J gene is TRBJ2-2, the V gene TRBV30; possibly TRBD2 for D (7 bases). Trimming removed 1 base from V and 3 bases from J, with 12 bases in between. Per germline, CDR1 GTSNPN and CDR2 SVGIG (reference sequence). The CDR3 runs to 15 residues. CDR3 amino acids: CAWSEGGRDTGELFF. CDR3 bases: TGTGCCTGGAGTGAGGGGGGGCGGGACACCGGGGAGCTGTTTTTT. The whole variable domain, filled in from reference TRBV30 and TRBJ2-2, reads SQTIHQWPATLVQPVGSPLSLECTVEGTSNPNLYWYRQAAGRGLQLLFYSVGIGQISSEVPQNLSASRPQDRQFILSSKKLLLSDSGFYLCAWSEGGRDTGELFFGEGSRLTVL.

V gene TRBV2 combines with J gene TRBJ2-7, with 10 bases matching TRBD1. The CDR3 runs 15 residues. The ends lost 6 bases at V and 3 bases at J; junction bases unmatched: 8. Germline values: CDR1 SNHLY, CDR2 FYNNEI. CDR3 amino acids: CASSGGGQGYYEQYV. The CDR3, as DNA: TGTGCCAGCAGCGGCGGGGGACAGGGGTACTACGAGCAGTACGTC.

DNA for the CDR3: TGTGCCAGCAGCGCCGCGTTTAGGGAGCCGGGAACGGATGAGCAGTTCTTC. Protein product: CASSAAFREPGTDEQFF. This chain joins TRBV9 and TRBJ2-1; D is possibly TRBD2 (5 bases). Germline V CDR1 and CDR2: SGDLS, YYNGEE. The CDR3 covers 17 residues. Trimming removed 3 bases at V and 8 bases at J, with 24 bases between.

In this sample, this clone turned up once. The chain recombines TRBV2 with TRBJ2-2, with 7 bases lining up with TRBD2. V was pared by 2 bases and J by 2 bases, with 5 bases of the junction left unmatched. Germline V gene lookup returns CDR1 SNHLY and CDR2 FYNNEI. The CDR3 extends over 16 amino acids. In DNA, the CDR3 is TGTGCCAGCAGTGAACAGGGCGGGGGTAACACCGGGGAGCTGTTTTTT. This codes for CASSEQGGGNTGELFF.

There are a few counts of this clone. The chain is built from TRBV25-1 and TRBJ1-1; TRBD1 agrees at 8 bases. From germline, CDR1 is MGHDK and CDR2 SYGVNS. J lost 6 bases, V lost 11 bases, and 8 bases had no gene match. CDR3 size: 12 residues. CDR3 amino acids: CAAQGAFSEAFF. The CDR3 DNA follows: TGTGCCGCGCAGGGGGCGTTTTCTGAAGCTTTCTTT. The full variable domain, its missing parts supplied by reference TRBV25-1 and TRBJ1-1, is EADIYQTPRYLVIGTGKKITLECSQTMGHDKMYWYQQDPGMELHLIHYSYGVNSTEKGDLSSESTVSRIRTEHFPLTLESARPSHTSQYLCAAQGAFSEAFFGQGTRLTVV.

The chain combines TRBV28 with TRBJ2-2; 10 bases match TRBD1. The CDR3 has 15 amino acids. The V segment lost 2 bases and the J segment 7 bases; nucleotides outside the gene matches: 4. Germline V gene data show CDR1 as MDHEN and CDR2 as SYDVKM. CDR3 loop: CASSLPGTGVGELFF. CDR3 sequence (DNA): TGTGCCAGCAGTTTACCCGGGACAGGGGTCGGGGAGCTGTTTTTT.

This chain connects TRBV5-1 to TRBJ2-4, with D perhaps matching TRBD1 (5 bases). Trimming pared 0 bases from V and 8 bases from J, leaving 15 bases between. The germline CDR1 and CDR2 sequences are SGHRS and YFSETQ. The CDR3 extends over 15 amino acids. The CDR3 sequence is CASSLAGQAMDIQYF. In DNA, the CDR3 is TGCGCCAGCAGCTTGGCAGGGCAGGCTATGGACATTCAGTACTTC.

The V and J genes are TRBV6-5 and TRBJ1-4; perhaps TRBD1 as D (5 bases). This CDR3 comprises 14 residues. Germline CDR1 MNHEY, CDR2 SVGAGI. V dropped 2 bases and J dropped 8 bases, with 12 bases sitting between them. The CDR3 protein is CASSYRGKREKLFF. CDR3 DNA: TGTGCCAGCAGTTACAGGGGAAAAAGGGAAAAACTGTTTTTT.

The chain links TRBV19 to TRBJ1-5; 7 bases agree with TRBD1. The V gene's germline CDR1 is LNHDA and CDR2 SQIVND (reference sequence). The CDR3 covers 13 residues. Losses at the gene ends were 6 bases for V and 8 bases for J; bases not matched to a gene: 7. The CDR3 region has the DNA TGTGCCAGTAGCCCGACAGGGCCAGAGCCCCAGCATTTT. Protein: CASSPTGPEPQHF.

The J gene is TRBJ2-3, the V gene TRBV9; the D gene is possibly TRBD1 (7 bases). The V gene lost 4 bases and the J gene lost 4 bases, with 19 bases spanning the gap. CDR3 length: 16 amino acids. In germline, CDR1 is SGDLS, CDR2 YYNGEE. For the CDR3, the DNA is TGTGCCAGCAGCCTCGAGGGCAGGGGGGCCGCAGATACGCAGTATTTT. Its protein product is CASSLEGRGAADTQYF.

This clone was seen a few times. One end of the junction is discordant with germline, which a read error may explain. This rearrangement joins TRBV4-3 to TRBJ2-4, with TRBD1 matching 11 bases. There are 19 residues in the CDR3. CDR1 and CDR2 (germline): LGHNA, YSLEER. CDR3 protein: CASSRYKRTGGQTKNSQYF. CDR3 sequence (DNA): TGCGCCAGCAGCCGGTACAAGAGGACAGGGGGCCAAACCAAAAACAGTCAGTACTTC.

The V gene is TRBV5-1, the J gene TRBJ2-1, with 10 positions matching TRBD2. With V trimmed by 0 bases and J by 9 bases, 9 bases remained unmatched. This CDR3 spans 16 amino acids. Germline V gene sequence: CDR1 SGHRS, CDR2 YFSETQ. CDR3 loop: CASSLGAGGKLGEQFF. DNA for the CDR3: TGCGCCAGCAGCTTGGGAGCGGGGGGGAAGTTAGGTGAGCAGTTCTTC.

DNA of the CDR3: TGTGCCAGCAGCAACAGGGACAGGGGGAACACTGAAGCTTTCTTT. Encoded protein: CASSNRDRGNTEAFF. V is TRBV7-2 and J is TRBJ1-1; 10 bases line up with TRBD1. V lost 5 bases and J lost 1; bases outside the gene matches: 4. The CDR3 is 15 amino acids. CDR1 and CDR2 (germline): SGHTA, FQGNSA. Full variable domain (rest looked up from reference TRBV7-2 and TRBJ1-1): GAGVSQSPSNKVTEKGKDVELRCDPISGHTALYWYRQSLGQGLEFLIYFQGNSAPDKSGLPSDRFSAERTGGSVSTLTIQRTQQEDSAVYLCASSNRDRGNTEAFFGQGTRLTVV.

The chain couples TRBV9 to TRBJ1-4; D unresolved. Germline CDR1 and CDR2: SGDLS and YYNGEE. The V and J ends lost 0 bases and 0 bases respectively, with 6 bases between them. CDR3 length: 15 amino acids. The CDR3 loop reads CASSVGLTTNEKLFF. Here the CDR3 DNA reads TGTGCCAGCAGCGTAGGGCTTACAACTAATGAAAAACTGTTTTTT.